This T cell receptor beta chain originates from a study of T cell responses to AZD1222 COVID-19 vaccine. The study's findings and limits: Regions 160-218 and 743-854 dominated among vaccine-associated CD4 TCRs spanning spike. Clonal diversity was possibly underestimated, and the donors were mostly white British, with more females.

Details on this clone: What it binds is not known.

The protocol was immunoSEQ multiplex PCR, while the TCRdb copy is restricted to in-frame clones and leaves out a portion. The data show about 110,000 clones, 88% seen once. The CDR3 is made up of 15 amino acids. The V end was cut by 1 base, the J end by 3 bases, with 10 bases between. Germline V gene data show CDR1 as LGHDT and CDR2 as YNNKEL (reference sequence). Sequences were derived from peripheral blood, sampled on day 0 of MenACWY control vaccination. This clonotype was obtained from an adult in good health. The chain uses TRBV3-1 (or the pseudogene TRBV3-2) and TRBJ1-5; D is unclear. CDR3 protein: CASSQGGSSNQPQHF. For the CDR3, the DNA is TGTGCCAGCAGCCAAGGCGGATCCTCCAATCAGCCCCAGCATTTT.